This T cell receptor beta chain came from a study of PD-1 blockade in classical Hodgkin lymphoma. All patients experienced relapse after autologous stem cell transplantation, and brentuximab vedotin exposure was variable. The CDR3 is made up of 11 amino acids. The assay was immunoSEQ multiplex PCR, and TCRdb's table has in-frame clones only and misses some. The sample lists some 45,000 clones; almost 90% were seen once. The chain uses TRBV21-1 and TRBJ2-7; the table's TRBD1 call for D was not verified on the DNA. TRBV21-1 is deemed a pseudogene. The material was peripheral blood mononuclear cells (PBMCs), obtained at baseline. The source of this sequence is a human donor with classical Hodgkin lymphoma. In nucleotides, the CDR3 is TGTGCCAGCAGCTCCCAGTGCGAGCAGTACTTC. It translates to CASSSQCEQYF.